These T cell receptor beta chains were read from a single sample in a study of cytomegalovirus exposure and HLA in healthy donors. Sequencing was performed with immunoSEQ multiplex PCR; in TCRdb, only in-frame clones are kept and a portion is missing. The sample consists of roughly 120,000 clones, less than 85% of them appearing once. The sequenced material came from PBMCs. All receptors come from a woman aged 40 to 50 in good health and CMV-seropositive. Each CDR3 is given with its conserved first and last residue. The D gene is left open where the match is weak. Size is omitted from some rows. Given values are once, few, many or a class for expanded clones.

D: NA
size: NA
J: TRBJ2-5
V: TRBV6-1
length: 13
DNA: TGTGCCAGCATCGATAACCCCCGGGAGACCCAGTACTTC
CDR3: CASIDNPRETQYF

D: TRBD2
size: NA
J: TRBJ2-7
V: TRBV7-2
length: 15
DNA: TGTGCCAGCAGCTTAGGAGCGGGGGGGCGTTTCGAGCAGTACTTC
CDR3: CASSLGAGGRFEQYF

D: NA
size: NA
J: TRBJ2-7
V: TRBV4-3
length: 16
DNA: TGCGCCAGCAGCCAAGAAAGGGGGACATACTCCTACGAGCAGTACTTC
CDR3: CASSQERGTYSYEQYF

D: TRBD1
size: NA
J: TRBJ2-7
V: TRBV14
length: 14
DNA: TGTGCCAGCAGCCGCCCCGGGACAGGATGCGAGCAGTACTTC
CDR3: CASSRPGTGCEQYF

D: TRBD1
size: NA
J: TRBJ1-5
V: TRBV5-4
length: 16
DNA: TGTGCCAGCAGCTCGAGCAACCGGGACAGAAATCAGCCCCAGCATTTT
CDR3: CASSSSNRDRNQPQHF

D: NA
size: NA
J: TRBJ2-2
V: TRBV28
length: 14
DNA: TGTGCCAGCAGTGAATTTAGTGGAGCCGGGGAGCTGTTTTTT
CDR3: CASSEFSGAGELFF

D: NA
size: NA
J: TRBJ2-7
V: TRBV5-1
length: 17
DNA: TGCGCCAGCAGCCGGGCGGGACAGTCAACCCCCAACTACGAGCAGTACTTC
CDR3: CASSRAGQSTPNYEQYF

D: TRBD1
size: NA
J: TRBJ2-4
V: TRBV9
length: 14
DNA: TGTGCCAGCAGCGTCCGGGACAGCGGAAACATTCAGTACTTC
CDR3: CASSVRDSGNIQYF

D: NA
size: NA
J: TRBJ1-1
V: TRBV6-5
length: 14
DNA: TGTGCCAGCAGTCCCGGACAGAAGAACACTGAAGCTTTCTTT
CDR3: CASSPGQKNTEAFF

D: TRBD1
size: NA
J: TRBJ1-4
V: TRBV29-1
length: 13
DNA: TGCAGCGTCCCGGGACAGGGGAATGAAAAACTGTTTTTT
CDR3: CSVPGQGNEKLFF

D: TRBD1
size: NA
J: TRBJ2-2
V: TRBV5-1
length: 15
DNA: TGCGCCAGCAGCTTCGGACAGGGTAACACCGGGGAGCTGTTTTTT
CDR3: CASSFGQGNTGELFF

D: NA
size: NA
J: TRBJ1-5
V: TRBV30
length: 14
DNA: TGTGCCTGGACCCCAGGGCGAGGCAATCAGCCCCAGCATTTT
CDR3: CAWTPGRGNQPQHF

D: TRBD1
size: NA
J: TRBJ1-2
V: TRBV28
length: 15
DNA: TGTGCCAGCAGTTTTCAGGGACAGCTGCTCTATGGCTACACCTTC
CDR3: CASSFQGQLLYGYTF

D: NA
size: NA
J: TRBJ1-2
V: TRBV19
length: 14
DNA: TGTGCCAGTAGTCCCTCGGAGGGCGTTGGGGGCTACACCTTC
CDR3: CASSPSEGVGGYTF

D: NA
size: NA
J: TRBJ1-1
V: TRBV7-2
length: 14
DNA: TGTGCCAGCAGCGATAACAGGGTAGGGACTGAAGCTTTCTTT
CDR3: CASSDNRVGTEAFF

D: TRBD2
size: NA
J: TRBJ2-4
V: TRBV29-1
length: 14
DNA: TGCAGCGTGATATCTAGCGGGAGTAGAAACATTCAGTACTTC
CDR3: CSVISSGSRNIQYF

D: NA
size: NA
J: TRBJ2-7
V: TRBV30
length: 12
DNA: TGTGCCTGGTCCGGACTTACCCTCGACCAGTACTTC
CDR3: CAWSGLTLDQYF

D: TRBD2
size: NA
J: TRBJ2-7
V: TRBV6-5
length: 16
DNA: TGTGCCAGCAGTTACGAGGCTAGCGGGGGCTTTGACGAGCAGTACTTC
CDR3: CASSYEASGGFDEQYF

D: NA
size: once
J: TRBJ1-1
V: TRBV7-9
length: 14
DNA: TGTGCCAGCATAATTGACACCAACGTCGCTGAAGCTTTCTTT
CDR3: CASIIDTNVAEAFF

D: NA
size: NA
J: TRBJ1-1
V: TRBV19
length: 12
DNA: TGTGCCAGCTACGATCAGGGTAGTGAAGCTTTCTTT
CDR3: CASYDQGSEAFF

D: TRBD1
size: NA
J: TRBJ1-3
V: TRBV2
length: 15
DNA: TGTGCCAGCAGTTTACAGGGGGGAGCTGGAAACACCATATATTTT
CDR3: CASSLQGGAGNTIYF

D: NA
size: NA
J: TRBJ2-7
V: TRBV5-5
length: 12
DNA: TGTGCCAGCAGCCTCGGGGGGCCCGAGCAGTACTTC
CDR3: CASSLGGPEQYF

D: TRBD1
size: NA
J: TRBJ1-6
V: TRBV2
length: 13
DNA: TGTGCCAGCAGGGGGGGACAGGGGCCACCCCTCCACTTT
CDR3: CASRGGQGPPLHF

D: NA
size: few
J: TRBJ1-3
V: TRBV7-9
length: 14
DNA: TGTGCCAGCAGCTTAGAGGTGGGCCGGAACACCATATATTTT
CDR3: CASSLEVGRNTIYF

D: NA
size: NA
J: TRBJ2-7
V: TRBV30
length: 11
DNA: TGTGCCTGGAAGGCGGGTTACGAGCAGTACTTC
CDR3: CAWKAGYEQYF

D: NA
size: NA
J: TRBJ2-1
V: TRBV6-5
length: 14
DNA: TGTGCCAGCAGTCCGCTGGGCCCGGAAAATGAGCAGTTCTTC
CDR3: CASSPLGPENEQFF

D: NA
size: NA
J: TRBJ1-2
V: TRBV28
length: 17
DNA: TGTGCCAGCAGCCCCACATTGGGCCGCCTATTGAACTATGGCTACACCTTC
CDR3: CASSPTLGRLLNYGYTF

D: TRBD1
size: NA
J: TRBJ2-3
V: TRBV5-1
length: 13
DNA: TGCGCCAGCATGACAGGGACCACAGATACGCAGTATTTT
CDR3: CASMTGTTDTQYF

D: NA
size: few
J: TRBJ1-5
V: TRBV19
length: 16
DNA: TGTGCCAGTAGTCTCCCGGAGGGGTTTTACAATCAGCCCCAGCATTTT
CDR3: CASSLPEGFYNQPQHF

D: NA
size: NA
J: TRBJ2-7
V: TRBV19
length: 10
DNA: TGTGCCGGACTCCTGCTCCGAAAGTACTTC
CDR3: CAGLLLRKYF

D: NA
size: NA
J: TRBJ2-1
V: TRBV5-5
length: 14
DNA: TGTGCCAGCAGCTCCACAAAGTCGGGGAATGAGCAGTTCTTC
CDR3: CASSSTKSGNEQFF

D: TRBD1
size: NA
J: TRBJ1-5
V: TRBV10-3
length: 13
DNA: TGTGCCATCAGCGGGACAGCGGATCAGCCCCAGCATTTT
CDR3: CAISGTADQPQHF

D: TRBD1
size: NA
J: TRBJ2-7
V: TRBV9
length: 14
DNA: TGTGCCAGCAGCGTAACGGACAGGCCCTACGAGCAGTACTTC
CDR3: CASSVTDRPYEQYF

D: NA
size: NA
J: TRBJ1-4
V: TRBV7-9
length: 15
DNA: TGTTCCAGCAGCTTAGTATCCGGGATTGGTGAAAAACTGTTTTTT
CDR3: CSSSLVSGIGEKLFF

D: NA
size: NA
J: TRBJ1-1
V: TRBV5-1
length: 14
DNA: TGCGCCAGCAGCATCGTCGGCGGGAACACTGAAGCTTTCTTT
CDR3: CASSIVGGNTEAFF

D: TRBD1
size: once
J: TRBJ2-1
V: TRBV9
length: 14
DNA: TGTGCCAGCAGCGTGGACAGGGGGAGGAATGAGCAGTTCTTC
CDR3: CASSVDRGRNEQFF

D: NA
size: NA
J: TRBJ2-7
V: TRBV20-1
length: 11
DNA: TGCAGTATCACAGGAACCTACGAGCAGTACTTC
CDR3: CSITGTYEQYF

D: TRBD2
size: NA
J: TRBJ2-5
V: TRBV6-5
length: 14
DNA: TGTGCCAGCACCCCCGGGGCCGGGAGGGAGACCCAGTACTTC
CDR3: CASTPGAGRETQYF

D: TRBD1
size: few
J: TRBJ1-2
V: TRBV2
length: 12
DNA: TGTGCCAGAGCCCTAAACAGGGGCGGCTACACCTTC
CDR3: CARALNRGGYTF

D: TRBD1
size: once
J: TRBJ2-7
V: TRBV5-4
length: 14
DNA: TGTGCCAGCAGCTTGGGTAACAGGGGGCTCGAGCAGTACTTC
CDR3: CASSLGNRGLEQYF

D: NA
size: NA
J: TRBJ1-2
V: TRBV29-1
length: 13
DNA: TGCAGCGTTCTAATGGGGGCCCACTATGGCTACACCTTC
CDR3: CSVLMGAHYGYTF

D: NA
size: NA
J: TRBJ1-1
V: TRBV30
length: 17
DNA: TGTGCCTGGAGTGTACTCGCGGGGGGCCGGGGGAACACTGAAGCTTTCTTT
CDR3: CAWSVLAGGRGNTEAFF

D: TRBD1
size: NA
J: TRBJ2-2
V: TRBV2
length: 16
DNA: TGTGCCAGCAGTGAATCCGGGACAGGGAACACCGGGGAGCTGTTTTTT
CDR3: CASSESGTGNTGELFF

D: TRBD2
size: few
J: TRBJ2-2
V: TRBV2
length: 14
DNA: TGTGCCAGCAGTGAACTAGCGGGCACCGGGGAGCTGTTTTTT
CDR3: CASSELAGTGELFF

D: TRBD2
size: NA
J: TRBJ2-7
V: TRBV6-6
length: 15
DNA: TGTGCCAGCAGTCTGACTAGCGGGATGCTCTACGAGCAGTACTTC
CDR3: CASSLTSGMLYEQYF

D: TRBD2
size: NA
J: TRBJ2-1
V: TRBV2
length: 13
DNA: TGTGCCAGCAGACTAGCGCCTTACAATGAGCAGTTCTTC
CDR3: CASRLAPYNEQFF

D: NA
size: NA
J: TRBJ1-1
V: TRBV5-1
length: 14
DNA: TGCGCCAGCAGTTACGGAGGGTCGACACCTGAAGCTTTCTTT
CDR3: CASSYGGSTPEAFF

D: NA
size: NA
J: TRBJ1-5
V: TRBV5-5
length: 16
DNA: TGTGCCAGCAGCTTGGAGGGGATTGGGAGCAATCAGCCCCAGCATTTT
CDR3: CASSLEGIGSNQPQHF

D: NA
size: NA
J: TRBJ2-3
V: TRBV6-5
length: 14
DNA: TGTGCCAGCCGGCCGGGCGGGGTTGGTAATACGCAGTATTTT
CDR3: CASRPGGVGNTQYF

D: TRBD2
size: NA
J: TRBJ2-2
V: TRBV7-2
length: 14
DNA: TGTGCCAGCAGCTTAGAAGCGGGAACCGGGGAGCTGTTTTTT
CDR3: CASSLEAGTGELFF

D: NA
size: NA
J: TRBJ1-1
V: TRBV11-1
length: 16
DNA: TGTGCCAGCAGCTTTTTCCGTGGGCAGGGCGGCACTGAAGCTTTCTTT
CDR3: CASSFFRGQGGTEAFF

D: NA
size: NA
J: TRBJ1-2
V: TRBV4-3
length: 13
DNA: TGCGCCAGCAGCCAGGCAGGGAAGGACGGCTACACCTTC
CDR3: CASSQAGKDGYTF

D: NA
size: NA
J: TRBJ1-1
V: TRBV11-2
length: 13
DNA: TGTGCCAGCAGCTTCCAGGGGAACACTGAAGCTTTCTTT
CDR3: CASSFQGNTEAFF

D: NA
size: NA
J: TRBJ2-6
V: TRBV7-2
length: 15
DNA: TGTGCCAGCAGCCCTTACAACTCTGGGGCCAACGTCCTGACTTTC
CDR3: CASSPYNSGANVLTF

D: NA
size: NA
J: TRBJ1-1
V: TRBV18
length: 15
DNA: TGTGCCAGCTCACCAGGAGTGGATATGGGAGGGGAAGCTTTCTTT
CDR3: CASSPGVDMGGEAFF

D: TRBD2
size: few
J: TRBJ2-1
V: TRBV14
length: 16
DNA: TGTGCCAGCAGCCAAGGACTAGCGGGAGGTCAAAATGAGCAGTTCTTC
CDR3: CASSQGLAGGQNEQFF

D: TRBD1
size: NA
J: TRBJ2-1
V: TRBV9
length: 13
DNA: TGTGCCAGCAGCGGGGACAGATTCAATGAGCAGTTCTTC
CDR3: CASSGDRFNEQFF